These T cell receptor beta chains were read from a single sample in a study of shared clonotypes between healthy human individuals. The data were produced by immunoSEQ multiplex PCR, yet TCRdb's version contains in-frame clones alone and is incomplete. The sample holds 2 million or so clones, about 95% seen once. Sequencing used naive CD8+ T cells sorted from blood. The receptors come from a man between 18 and 35 years old in good health. Each CDR3 is given with its conserved first and last residue. D genes are given only for firm matches. Only some rows state a clone size, as once, few, many or a class for expanded clones.

>TRBV28|NA|NA|15|TRBJ1-5
CASSGRGVGNQPQHF
TGTGCCAGCAGTGGCCGCGGAGTTGGCAATCAGCCCCAGCATTTT
>TRBV7-9|NA|NA|15|TRBJ2-7
CASSPDGGSSYEQYF
TGTGCCAGCAGCCCCGATGGAGGATCTTCCTACGAGCAGTACTTC
>TRBV9|NA|TRBD1|13|TRBJ1-2
CASSPTGGHGYTF
TGTGCCAGCAGCCCCACAGGGGGCCATGGCTACACCTTC
>TRBV7-9|NA|NA|16|TRBJ1-2
CASSPLSVSDNYGYTF
TGTGCCAGCAGCCCCCTTTCTGTCAGTGATAACTATGGCTACACCTTC
>TRBV7-8|NA|TRBD1|16|TRBJ2-3
CASSTPGQGYTDTQYF
TGTGCCAGCAGCACGCCGGGACAGGGGTACACAGATACGCAGTATTTT
>TRBV9|NA|NA|16|TRBJ2-1
CASSASGLSSYNEQFF
TGTGCCAGCAGCGCCAGCGGGCTTAGCTCCTACAATGAGCAGTTCTTC
>TRBV6-1|NA|NA|17|TRBJ2-7
CASSEAYNIYISYEQYF
TGTGCCAGCAGTGAAGCTTATAACATCTATATTTCCTACGAGCAGTACTTC
>TRBV7-9|once|TRBD1|15|TRBJ2-7
CASSLVQGAHYEQYF
TGTGCCAGCAGCTTAGTACAGGGGGCCCACTACGAGCAGTACTTC
>TRBV7-9|NA|NA|13|TRBJ1-6
CASSFAPQPPLHF
TGTGCCAGCAGTTTCGCCCCTCAGCCACCCCTCCACTTT
>TRBV7-8|once|TRBD1|15|TRBJ2-2
CASSLGQINTGELFF
TGTGCCAGCAGCTTGGGACAGATCAACACCGGGGAGCTGTTTTTT
>TRBV11-2|NA|NA|12|TRBJ1-4
CASSLTNEKLFF
TGTGCCAGCAGCCTAACTAATGAAAAACTGTTTTTT
>TRBV7-8|NA|TRBD2|15|TRBJ2-4
CASSPERGTKNIQYF
TGTGCCAGCAGCCCCGAGCGGGGGACCAAAAACATTCAGTACTTC
>TRBV7-9|NA|TRBD2|14|TRBJ2-5
CASREETSAETQYF
TGTGCCAGCAGGGAGGAGACTAGCGCTGAGACCCAGTACTTC
>TRBV5-6|NA|NA|15|TRBJ1-1
CASSLGTGLSTEAFF
TGTGCCAGCAGCTTGGGAACGGGTTTAAGTACTGAAGCTTTCTTT
>TRBV6-5|once|NA|12|TRBJ1-1
CASSYGPRGAFF
TGTGCCAGCAGTTACGGGCCCAGGGGAGCTTTCTTT
>TRBV9|NA|NA|15|TRBJ2-3
CASSVDGLSTDTQYF
TGTGCCAGCAGCGTAGACGGGCTGAGCACAGATACGCAGTATTTT
>TRBV14|NA|NA|12|TRBJ2-7
CASGRGAYEQYF
TGTGCCAGCGGTAGAGGGGCCTACGAGCAGTACTTC
>TRBV20-1|NA|NA|11|TRBJ2-7
CSAPHLDEQYF
TGCAGTGCACCTCACTTAGACGAGCAGTACTTC
>TRBV7-9|NA|NA|13|TRBJ2-3
CASERGAPDTQYF
TGTGCCAGCGAACGGGGGGCCCCAGATACGCAGTATTTT
>TRBV5-4|NA|NA|16|TRBJ1-6
CASSALGTSYNSPLHF
TGTGCCAGCAGCGCACTCGGGACCTCCTATAATTCACCCCTCCACTTT
>TRBV2|NA|NA|17|TRBJ2-3
CASSWEYRGGSTDTQYF
TGTGCCAGCAGTTGGGAGTACAGGGGGGGGTCGACAGATACGCAGTATTTT
>TRBV4-1|NA|TRBD1|15|TRBJ2-7
CASSETGTGFNEQYF
TGCGCCAGCAGCGAAACCGGGACAGGGTTCAACGAGCAGTACTTC